This TCR beta chain comes out of a study of CD8 T cells in Susac syndrome. cDNA came from about 0.5 to 1 ug RNA primed by random hexamers. From the immunoSEQ multiplex PCR reads, TCRdb called clonotypes with MiXCR, one entry per CDR3 protein. The table lists some 140,000 distinct CDR3 sequences, around 80% of them singletons. About this clonotype itself: Its antigen is undetermined.

Broader study findings: TCR sequencing and HLA analysis covered a relatively small number of individuals.

Germline V gene lookup returns CDR1 SGHTS and CDR2 YDEGEE. CDR3 length: 15 residues. V gave up 2 bases and J gave up 8 bases, with 16 bases separating them. The chain links TRBV5-8 to TRBJ1-4; a weak D match, TRBD1 (6 bases). Sequenced material: CD8+ T cells from PBMCs. This sequence originates from a human donor with multiple sclerosis. CDR3 coding DNA: TGTGCCAGCAGCTTATATATGGGGGGCAGGGAAAAACTGTTTTTT. Encoded protein: CASSLYMGGREKLFF. Using reference TRBV5-8 and TRBJ1-4 for the parts outside the CDR3, the full variable domain is EAGVTQSPTHLIKTRGQQATLRCSPISGHTSVYWYQQALGLGLQFLLWYDEGEERNRGNFPPRFSGRQFPNYSSELNVNALELEDSALYLCASSLYMGGREKLFFGSGTQLSVL.